Below are 25 T cell receptor beta chains sequenced from a single sample in a study of T cell responses to AZD1222 COVID-19 vaccine. Using immunoSEQ multiplex PCR, the repertoire was profiled, and TCRdb retains in-frame clones only, with some absent. The data hold about 140,000 clones, with roughly 90% observed a single time. The source material was peripheral blood, sampled on day 0 of AZD1222 vaccination. The receptors were gathered from an adult in good health.

The chain joins TRBV7-3 to TRBJ2-7; TRBD1 might be the D (6 bases). The germline V gene encodes CDR1 SGHTA and CDR2 FQGTGA. V gave up 2 bases and J gave up 9 bases, with 14 bases separating them. This CDR3 spans 13 amino acids. CDR3 DNA: TGTGCCAGCAGCTTAGACAGGTGGGCCGGGCAGTACTTC. Translated: CASSLDRWAGQYF.

This chain uses TRBV7-3 with TRBJ1-5, with 8 bases aligning to TRBD1. CDR1 is SGHTA, CDR2 FQGTGA, per germline. CDR3 length equals 19 residues. J was trimmed by 5 bases and V by 7 bases; bases with no gene match: 22. CDR3 protein: CASTLDPGTGRLNDQPQHF. The CDR3 DNA follows: TGTGCCAGCACCTTGGATCCCGGGACAGGTCGATTAAACGATCAGCCCCAGCATTTT. The full variable domain, with the rest looked up from reference TRBV7-3 and TRBJ1-5, is GAGVSQTPSNKVTEKGKYVELRCDPISGHTALYWYRQSLGQGPEFLIYFQGTGAADDSGLPNDRFFAVRPEGSVSTLKIQRTERGDSAVYLCASTLDPGTGRLNDQPQHFGDGTRLSIL.

The genes are TRBV7-2 and TRBJ1-4; D uncertain. Germline lookup yields CDR1 SGHTA and CDR2 FQGNSA. CDR3 length: 15 amino acids. With 5 bases removed from V and 0 bases from J, the gap between germline ends came to 10 bases. The CDR3 sequence: CASSVGRPTNEKLFF. The CDR3 DNA reads as TGTGCCAGCAGCGTGGGTAGACCAACTAATGAAAAACTGTTTTTT.

The V gene is TRBV5-1, the J gene TRBJ2-3; D may match TRBD1 or TRBD2 (5 bases each). Germline V gene lookup returns CDR1 SGHRS and CDR2 YFSETQ. There are 15 residues in the CDR3. Trimming took 1 base from V and 1 from J, leaving 10 bases between them. This chain's CDR3 is CASSLRGVGTDTQYF. The DNA for the CDR3 is TGCGCCAGCAGCTTGAGAGGGGTAGGCACAGATACGCAGTATTTT.

CDR3: CASSHDSLAGSPIGANVLTF. The CDR3 coding sequence is TGTGCCAGTAGCCACGACTCTCTAGCGGGGTCTCCGATCGGGGCCAACGTCCTGACTTTC. The chain is built from TRBV19 and TRBJ2-6; 9 bases agree with TRBD2. The V gene end was trimmed by 6 bases and the J gene end by 4 bases; junction bases not matched to a gene: 19. The germline CDR1 and CDR2 sequences are LNHDA and SQIVND (reference sequence). This CDR3 is 20 amino acids long.

The chain couples TRBV12-5 to TRBJ1-2; TRBD1 is a possible D gene (5 bases). CDR1 and CDR2 from the germline V gene are LGHNT and FRNRAP. The V and J ends lost 3 bases and 7 bases respectively, with 9 bases between them. The CDR3 length is 12 residues. Here the CDR3 DNA reads TGTGCTAGTGGTTTCGATAGGGGTGGCTACACCTTC. Translation gives CASGFDRGGYTF.

The CDR3 coding sequence is TGTGCCAGCAGCCTCGCGAGGGTCACTAATGAAAAACTGTTTTTT. Protein product: CASSLARVTNEKLFF. V usage is TRBV14 and J usage is TRBJ1-4; D is unclear. Looked up from germline, CDR1 is SGHDN and CDR2 is FVKESK. V lost 4 bases, J lost 2 bases, and 11 bases lay in between. This CDR3 has 15 residues. Full variable domain (rest looked up from reference TRBV14 and TRBJ1-4): EAGVTQFPSHSVIEKGQTVTLRCDPISGHDNLYWYRRVMGKEIKFLLHFVKESKQDESGMPNNRFLAERTGGTYSTLKVQPAELEDSGVYFCASSLARVTNEKLFFGSGTQLSVL.

V is TRBV28 and J is TRBJ2-7, with D perhaps matching TRBD2 (6 bases). Per germline, CDR1 MDHEN and CDR2 SYDVKM. The germline V and J ends were trimmed by 6 bases and 6 bases, with 21 bases remaining between them. The CDR3 consists of 15 residues. The CDR3 spells CASSVVLAFGGEQYF. The CDR3 nucleotides read TGTGCCAGCAGCGTGGTTCTAGCCTTCGGGGGCGAGCAGTACTTC.

The gene calls are TRBV15 and TRBJ1-1; 10 bases map to TRBD1. CDR3 length: 18 amino acids. Germline-derived CDR1 and CDR2 are LNHNV and YYDKDF (reference sequence). V dropped 1 base and J dropped 3; count of bases not matched to a gene: 11. CDR3 in amino acids: CATSRVGFSTGGYTEAFF. DNA for the CDR3: TGTGCCACCAGCAGAGTAGGTTTCTCGACAGGGGGCTACACTGAAGCTTTCTTT.

The chain recombines TRBV4-2 with TRBJ1-6; 9 bases agree with TRBD1. V was pared by 4 bases and J by 7 bases, with 8 bases of the junction left unmatched. CDR3 size: 16 residues. Germline V gene lookup returns CDR1 LGHNA and CDR2 YNFKEQ. The CDR3 sequence: CASSLRDRVGNSPLHF. CDR3 sequence (DNA): TGTGCCAGCAGCCTCCGGGACAGGGTGGGGAATTCACCCCTCCACTTT.

The chain has TRBV10-3 and TRBJ1-6, with a tentative D call TRBD1 (5 bases). V was shortened by 3 bases and J by 7 bases, with 13 bases between the two germline ends. Germline assignment: CDR1 ENHRY and CDR2 SYGVKD. This CDR3 has 15 residues. The CDR3 reads CAISDRQRDNSPLHF. The CDR3 DNA reads as TGTGCCATCAGTGATAGGCAGCGGGACAATTCACCCCTCCACTTT.

V and J are TRBV12-5 and TRBJ1-1; D unclear. The CDR3 totals 13 residues. Trimming shortened V by 7 bases and J by 6 bases, and 15 bases separated the two germline ends. Germline V gene data show CDR1 as LGHNT and CDR2 as FRNRAP. CDR3 region: CASASPVGAEAFF. In DNA, the CDR3 is TGTGCTAGTGCTTCTCCCGTTGGAGCTGAAGCTTTCTTT.

The chain is built from TRBV19 and TRBJ2-1; D remains unclear. Germline CDR1 reads LNHDA; CDR2 reads SQIVND (reference sequence). CDR3 length: 16 residues. V lost 7 bases to trimming and J lost 8 bases, with 24 bases between them. CDR3 in amino acids: CASNPQRVSGGDEQFF. In nucleotides, the CDR3 is TGTGCCAGTAACCCGCAAAGGGTGAGTGGTGGGGATGAGCAGTTCTTC.

This rearrangement joins TRBV28 to TRBJ1-2; unclear D gene. Germline CDR1 is MDHEN and CDR2 is SYDVKM. The CDR3 has 12 amino acids. V shed 6 bases and J shed 9 bases, with 14 bases lying between them. In nucleotides, the CDR3 is TGTGCCAGCAGATCGATTTGGGGTCGCTACACCTTC. Amino acids: CASRSIWGRYTF.

This chain joins TRBV9 and TRBJ2-4, with 8 bases fitting TRBD1. From germline, CDR1 is SGDLS and CDR2 YYNGEE. The ends lost 3 bases at V and 9 bases at J; junction bases unmatched: 8. The CDR3 loop spans 14 amino acids. Here the CDR3 reads CASSAGQGQGIQYF. CDR3 coding DNA: TGTGCCAGCAGCGCCGGACAGGGCCAAGGCATTCAGTACTTC.

The chain carries TRBV15 and TRBJ1-6; D unresolved. V lost 0 bases and J 4 bases, leaving 13 bases between the germline ends. Germline CDR1 reads LNHNV; CDR2 reads YYDKDF (reference sequence). This CDR3 has 17 residues. In nucleotides, the CDR3 is TGTGCCACCAGCAGAGATCTCCCGGGAAATTATAATTCACCCCTCCACTTT. Amino acid sequence: CATSRDLPGNYNSPLHF.

The chain couples TRBV29-1 to TRBJ2-1; no definite D call. The CDR3 is made up of 11 amino acids. V was trimmed by 3 bases and J by 6 bases, leaving 6 bases between them. From germline, CDR1 is SQVTM and CDR2 ANQGSEA. CDR3: CSVDSGNEQFF. CDR3 in DNA: TGCAGCGTTGATTCGGGCAATGAGCAGTTCTTC.

J is TRBJ2-7 and V is TRBV7-9; the D gene is possibly TRBD1 (5 bases). This CDR3 is built from 14 residues. CDR1 and CDR2 from the germline V gene are SEHNR and FQNEAQ (reference sequence). Deletions cut 6 bases from V and 0 bases from J, with 12 bases between. CDR3 protein: CASSSDSSSYEQYF. The DNA for the CDR3 is TGTGCCAGCAGTTCTGACAGCAGCTCCTACGAGCAGTACTTC.

The rearrangement joins TRBV15 to TRBJ2-3; a weak D match, TRBD1 (9 bases). V was cut by 5 bases and J by 4 bases, with 16 bases left in between. Per germline, CDR1 LNHNV and CDR2 YYDKDF (reference sequence). This CDR3 comprises 15 residues. CDR3 nucleotides: TGTGCCACCAGCCGGGGGGGACAGGGCTCAGATACGCAGTATTTT. Residues: CATSRGGQGSDTQYF.

The chain has TRBV11-2 and TRBJ2-7; no definite D call. CDR1 and CDR2 from the germline V gene are SGHAT and FQNNGV. The germline V and J ends were trimmed by 3 bases and 3 bases, with 9 bases remaining between them. CDR3 size: 13 residues. The CDR3 coding sequence is TGTGCCAGCAGCTTCCTGGTCCTCTACGAGCAGTACTTC. Amino acid sequence: CASSFLVLYEQYF. The full variable domain, rest sourced from reference TRBV11-2 and TRBJ2-7, is EAGVAQSPRYKIIEKRQSVAFWCNPISGHATLYWYQQILGQGPKLLIQFQNNGVVDDSQLPKDRFSAERLKGVDSTLKIQPAKLEDSAVYLCASSFLVLYEQYFGPGTRLTVT.

The chain couples TRBV20-1 to TRBJ1-2; D is undetermined. The V end lost 7 bases, the J end lost 9 bases, and 6 bases lay between the germline ends. Germline CDR1 and CDR2: DFQATT and SNEGSKA (reference sequence). The length of the CDR3 is 8 residues. CDR3 nucleotide sequence: TGCAGTGGGGGAAGCTACACCTTC. It yields the protein CSGGSYTF.

The sample holds one count of this clone. In nucleotides, the CDR3 is TGTGCCAGCAGCGTAGTCGACAGGGAGACTGAAGCTTTCTTT. Encoded protein: CASSVVDRETEAFF. V and J are TRBV9 and TRBJ1-1; 7 bases agree with TRBD1. This CDR3 has 14 residues. Trimming cost V 0 bases and J 5 bases; bases outside gene matches: 4. Per the germline V gene, CDR1 is SGDLS and CDR2 is YYNGEE.

This chain uses TRBV7-9 with TRBJ1-1, with TRBD1 identical over 7 bases. Germline assignment: CDR1 SEHNR and CDR2 FQNEAQ (reference sequence). Losses at the gene ends were 2 bases for V and 3 bases for J; bases not matched to a gene: 9. The CDR3 contains 16 residues. The CDR3 nucleotides are TGTGCCAGCAGCTTAATTGGCTGGGACAGAGACACTGAAGCTTTCTTT. This codes for CASSLIGWDRDTEAFF.

The rearrangement links TRBV7-2 to TRBJ2-2; D gene ambiguous. Between the trimmed V and J ends, which lost 3 bases and 3 bases, there was a span of 5 bases. Germline V gives CDR1 SGHTA, CDR2 FQGNSA. CDR3 length: 13 residues. CDR3 sequence: CASSFRYTGELFF. CDR3 nucleotide sequence: TGTGCCAGCAGCTTCAGGTACACCGGGGAGCTGTTTTTT.

This rearrangement joins TRBV7-9 to TRBJ2-1; TRBD2 agrees at 14 bases. The CDR3 has 15 residues. J lost 16 bases, V lost 4 bases, and 12 bases had no gene match. Germline loops: CDR1 SEHNR, CDR2 FQNEAQ (reference sequence). CDR3 amino acids: CASSSGLAGEGVEFF. The CDR3 DNA sequence: TGTGCCAGCAGCTCGGGACTAGCGGGAGAGGGAGTGGAATTCTTC.